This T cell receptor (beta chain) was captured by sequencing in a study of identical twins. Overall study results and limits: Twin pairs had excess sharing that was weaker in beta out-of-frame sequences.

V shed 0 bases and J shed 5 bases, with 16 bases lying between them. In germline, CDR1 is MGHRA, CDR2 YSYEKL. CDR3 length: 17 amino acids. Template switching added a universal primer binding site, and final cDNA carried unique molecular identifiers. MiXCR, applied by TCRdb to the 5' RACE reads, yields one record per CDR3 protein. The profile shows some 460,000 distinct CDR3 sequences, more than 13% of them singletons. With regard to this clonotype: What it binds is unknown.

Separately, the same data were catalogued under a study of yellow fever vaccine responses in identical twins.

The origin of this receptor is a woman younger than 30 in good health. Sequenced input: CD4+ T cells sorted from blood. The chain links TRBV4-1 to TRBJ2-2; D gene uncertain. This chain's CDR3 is CASSQDRARSFTGELFF. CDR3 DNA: TGCGCCAGCAGCCAAGATCGGGCTCGGAGCTTTACCGGGGAGCTGTTTTTT.